This entry lists 2 T cell receptor beta chains sequenced from one sample in a study of blood T cell repertoires in COVID-19. Using immunoSEQ multiplex PCR, the repertoire was profiled, and TCRdb retains in-frame clones only, with some absent. Among about 140,000 clones, 84% were seen once, and the ten largest hold 3% to 4%. Sequenced input: PBMCs or T cells enriched from blood (not recorded which). The origin of the receptors is a man aged 50 to 59 in a cohort exposed to, infected with or recovered from COVID-19 (not recorded which).

The chain has TRBV6-5 and TRBJ1-1; D is ambiguous. Germline CDR1 MNHEY, CDR2 SVGAGI. Deletions cut 7 bases from V and 0 bases from J, with 6 bases between. The CDR3 is made up of 12 amino acids. CDR3 DNA sequence: TGTGCCAGCACCACTATGAACACTGAAGCTTTCTTT. Protein product: CASTTMNTEAFF.

This chain connects TRBV5-1 to TRBJ2-7; 9 nucleotides align to TRBD1. Germline V CDR1 and CDR2: SGHRS, YFSETQ. J gave up 3 bases and V 4 bases, and 8 bases lay outside the gene matches. The CDR3 has 15 amino acids. This CDR3 reads CASSTSGTGNYEQYF. The DNA of the CDR3 is TGCGCCAGCAGCACCTCCGGGACAGGGAACTACGAGCAGTACTTC.